The present entry profiles one T cell receptor (beta chain) with its context. Profiled with immunoSEQ multiplex PCR; TCRdb holds only in-frame clones, not every one. Counted here are under 75,000 clones, around 90% occurring once; the ten biggest clones make up more than 20%. This sample was taken from a study of OX40 agonist ivuxolimab in advanced cancers. Study-wide context: Therapy given before enrollment (anti-PD-1, anti-PD-L1 or anti-CTLA-4) was allowed, and roughly 41% had some.

The CDR3 length is 12 residues. Trimming removed 2 bases from V and 7 bases from J, with 8 bases in between. Germline V CDR1 and CDR2: SNHLY, FYNNEI. This receptor was identified in an adult with an advanced solid tumor such as melanoma, head and neck, liver or kidney cancer. The chain is built from TRBV2 and TRBJ1-1; unclear D gene. The sample here was CD4+ or CD8+ T cells sorted from blood, taken in a trial of the OX40 agonist ivuxolimab. The CDR3 loop reads CASSEWQFEAFF. CDR3 coding DNA: TGTGCCAGCAGTGAATGGCAGTTTGAAGCTTTCTTT.